One and the same sample provided the 25 T cell receptor beta chains below, sequenced in a study of blood T cell repertoires in COVID-19. The protocol was immunoSEQ multiplex PCR, while the TCRdb copy is restricted to in-frame clones and leaves out a portion. The data contain over 20,000 clones, 70% to 90% of them singletons. Sequenced input: peripheral blood. The receptors were sampled from a man in his sixties or seventies with acute or convalescent COVID-19.

The rearrangement links TRBV6-2 or TRBV6-3 to TRBJ1-5; 11 bases match TRBD1. The CDR3 consists of 14 residues. Looked up from germline, CDR1 is MNHEY and CDR2 is SVGEGT. J gave up 6 bases and V 2 bases, and 0 bases lay outside the gene matches. CDR3 region: CASSYGTGGQPQHF. Here the CDR3 DNA reads TGTGCCAGCAGTTACGGGACAGGGGGTCAGCCCCAGCATTTT.

This chain joins TRBV7-2 and TRBJ1-2; 9 bases fit TRBD1. The CDR3 loop spans 14 amino acids. The V gene's germline CDR1 is SGHTA and CDR2 FQGNSA. The ends lost 5 bases at V and 7 bases at J; junction bases unmatched: 8. CDR3 region: CASSQGTGIVGYTF. The CDR3 bases are TGTGCCAGCAGCCAAGGGACAGGGATCGTTGGCTACACCTTC.

The chain employs TRBV4-3 and TRBJ1-5, with D possibly matching TRBD1 (5 bases). Germline lookup yields CDR1 LGHNA and CDR2 YSLEER. The CDR3 consists of 15 residues. The V gene lost 0 bases and the J gene lost 6 bases, with 12 bases spanning the gap. CDR3 region: CASSQERRGIQPQHF. Here the CDR3 DNA reads TGCGCCAGCAGCCAAGAACGGAGGGGTATTCAGCCCCAGCATTTT.

The V and J genes are TRBV6-2 or TRBV6-3 and TRBJ2-4; 13 positions match TRBD2. The V gene's germline CDR1 is MNHEY and CDR2 SVGEGT. Germline trimming cut 5 bases from V and 1 base from J; bases unmatched to any gene: 8. This CDR3 has 18 residues. The CDR3 reads CASSPGLAGNSAKNIQYF. Here the CDR3 DNA reads TGTGCCAGCAGTCCGGGACTAGCGGGAAATTCGGCCAAAAACATTCAGTACTTC.

CDR3 region: CASGTGYSNYGYTF. The CDR3 DNA reads as TGTGCTAGTGGGACAGGGTATTCTAACTATGGCTACACCTTC. The V and J genes are TRBV12-5 and TRBJ1-2; 7 nucleotides agree with TRBD1. J was trimmed by 0 bases and V by 6 bases; bases with no gene match: 4. From germline, CDR1 is LGHNT and CDR2 FRNRAP. The CDR3 runs 14 residues.

The chain uses TRBV5-4 and TRBJ1-4; 8 bases are shared with TRBD1. The junction had 7 bases not matched to a gene; V was cut back by 1 base and J by 8 bases. The CDR3 totals 15 residues. Germline V gene lookup returns CDR1 SGHNT and CDR2 YYREEE (reference sequence). In DNA, the CDR3 is TGTGCCAGCAGCTTGAAGACAGGGGAGGGGGAAAAACTGTTTTTT. It is translated as CASSLKTGEGEKLFF.

This sequence joins TRBV13 and TRBJ2-1; 11 bases line up with TRBD2. The trim removed 5 bases at V and 3 bases at J, leaving 6 bases unmatched. This CDR3 region has 16 residues. Germline CDR1 is PRHDT and CDR2 is FYEKMQ (reference sequence). CDR3 protein: CASSQFGLAGYNEQFF. CDR3 coding DNA: TGTGCCAGCAGCCAATTCGGACTAGCGGGCTACAATGAGCAGTTCTTC.

The CDR3 sequence is CASSPETGSERSPLHF. DNA for the CDR3: TGTGCCAGCAGTCCGGAGACAGGGTCGGAAAGGTCACCCCTCCACTTT. The rearrangement uses TRBV6-6 and TRBJ1-6; 7 bases are a match to TRBD1. This CDR3 contains 16 residues. The V and J ends lost 5 bases and 10 bases, in that order; junction bases with no gene match: 14. Germline CDR1 and CDR2: MNHNY and SVGAGI (reference sequence).

Only a few counts were recorded for this clone. The chain is built from TRBV28 and TRBJ2-4; D remains ambiguous. Germline lookup yields CDR1 MDHEN and CDR2 SYDVKM. The CDR3 length is 13 residues. The V end was cut by 4 bases, the J end by 5 bases, with 9 bases between. DNA for the CDR3: TGTGCCAGCAGTTACCCCCCGGAAAACATTCAGTACTTC. Its protein is CASSYPPENIQYF.

The CDR3 is CASSMQVPSGAQEQYF. The CDR3 nucleotides read TGTGCCAGCAGCATGCAGGTCCCTAGCGGGGCACAGGAGCAGTACTTC. The rearrangement uses TRBV7-8 and TRBJ2-7; 9 positions match TRBD2. The V segment lost 5 bases and the J segment 7 bases; nucleotides outside the gene matches: 15. The CDR3 length is 16 residues. Looked up from germline, CDR1 is SGHVS and CDR2 is FQNEAQ.

The gene calls are TRBV10-3 and TRBJ1-5; the D is unclear. Germline-derived CDR1 and CDR2 are ENHRY and SYGVKD. With 0 bases removed from V and 5 bases from J, the gap between germline ends came to 5 bases. The CDR3 consists of 13 residues. This chain's CDR3 is CAISESRDQPQHF. The CDR3 nucleotides are TGTGCCATCAGTGAGTCGCGGGATCAGCCCCAGCATTTT.

The rearrangement uses TRBV24-1 and TRBJ2-3; a weak D match, TRBD2 (6 bases). The CDR3 totals 16 residues. Germline V gene lookup returns CDR1 KGHDR and CDR2 SFDVKD. V was cut by 4 bases and J by 0 bases, with 13 bases left in between. CDR3 nucleotides: TGTGCCACCAGTGACGATAGCGGTCCTAGCACAGATACGCAGTATTTT. Translation: CATSDDSGPSTDTQYF.

The J gene is TRBJ2-2, the V gene TRBV25-1; no reliable D call. Germline V gene data show CDR1 as MGHDK and CDR2 as SYGVNS. V was cut by 3 bases and J by 6 bases, with 8 bases left in between. The length of the CDR3 is 13 residues. In DNA form, the CDR3 reads TGTGCCAGCAGTGACTATACTCCCGGGGAGCTGTTTTTT. Its protein product is CASSDYTPGELFF. Using reference TRBV25-1 and TRBJ2-2 for the parts outside the CDR3, the full variable domain is EADIYQTPRYLVIGTGKKITLECSQTMGHDKMYWYQQDPGMELHLIHYSYGVNSTEKGDLSSESTVSRIRTEHFPLTLESARPSHTSQYLCASSDYTPGELFFGEGSRLTVL.

This rearrangement joins TRBV14 to TRBJ2-3, with D possibly TRBD1 on 5 matching bases. From germline, CDR1 is SGHDN and CDR2 FVKESK. With 6 bases removed from V and 3 bases from J, the gap between germline ends came to 13 bases. The CDR3 runs 14 residues. The DNA for the CDR3 is TGTGCCAGCAGTGGGGCCCGACCGACAGATACGCAGTATTTT. It codes for CASSGARPTDTQYF.

A single count supports this clone. Written as DNA, the CDR3 is TGTGCCAGCGCCCAGAGACAGGACCTTAATGAAAAACTGTTTTTT. Translation gives CASAQRQDLNEKLFF. V and J are TRBV18 and TRBJ1-4, with a tentative D call TRBD1 (6 bases). The CDR3 runs 15 residues. CDR1 KGHSH and CDR2 LQKENI come from the germline V gene. The V end was cut by 8 bases, the J end by 4 bases, with 17 bases between.

This chain connects TRBV5-1 to TRBJ1-4; 7 bases fit TRBD1. The germline CDR1 and CDR2 sequences are SGHRS and YFSETQ. The CDR3 has 13 residues. With V trimmed by 5 bases and J by 8 bases, 6 bases remained unmatched. CDR3 sequence (DNA): TGCGCCAGCAGTCCTGACAGGGTGGAAAAACTGTTTTTT. It specifies CASSPDRVEKLFF. Using reference TRBV5-1 and TRBJ1-4 for the parts outside the CDR3, the full variable domain is KAGVTQTPRYLIKTRGQQVTLSCSPISGHRSVSWYQQTPGQGLQFLFEYFSETQRNKGNFPGRFSGRQFSNSRSEMNVSTLELGDSALYLCASSPDRVEKLFFGSGTQLSVL.

The gene calls are TRBV3-1 (or the pseudogene TRBV3-2) and TRBJ2-4, with 8 bases matching TRBD2. This CDR3 has 15 amino acids. CDR1 and CDR2 from the germline V gene are LGHDT and YNNKEL (reference sequence). Germline trimming cut 4 bases from V and 7 bases from J; bases unmatched to any gene: 9. CDR3 residues: CASSPRSAGANIQYF. The CDR3 DNA follows: TGTGCCAGCAGCCCCCGCTCAGCGGGAGCTAACATTCAGTACTTC.

The chain recombines TRBV18 with TRBJ2-3; 8 bases match TRBD1. V dropped 2 bases and J dropped 6; count of bases not matched to a gene: 10. This CDR3 region has 16 residues. The V gene's germline CDR1 is KGHSH and CDR2 LQKENI. The CDR3 spells CASSPRTGSDSDTQYF. CDR3 nucleotides: TGTGCCAGCTCACCAAGGACAGGGTCAGATTCGGATACGCAGTATTTT.

V is TRBV6-5 and J is TRBJ2-5; 7 bases fit TRBD2. Trimming cost V 5 bases and J 3 bases; bases outside gene matches: 6. In germline, CDR1 is MNHEY, CDR2 SVGAGI. This CDR3 is 14 amino acids long. CDR3 sequence (DNA): TGTGCCAGCAGTCCCCAAGGACTAGAAGAGACCCAGTACTTC. Translation: CASSPQGLEETQYF.

This chain joins TRBV5-4 and TRBJ1-6; D uncertain. Per germline, CDR1 SGHNT and CDR2 YYREEE (reference sequence). The V end lost 0 bases, the J end lost 6 bases, and 7 bases lay between the germline ends. This CDR3 is 14 amino acids long. For the CDR3, the DNA is TGTGCCAGCAGCTTGGAACACCTTAATTCACCCCTCCACTTT. Translated, it gives CASSLEHLNSPLHF.

The V and J genes are TRBV9 and TRBJ2-2; 9 bases map to TRBD2. The CDR3 is made up of 18 amino acids. CDR1 is SGDLS, CDR2 YYNGEE, per germline. V trimming: 0 bases; J trimming: 8 bases; junction bases outside the gene matches: 14. Here the CDR3 reads CASSVAPSGEPGLGELFF. The DNA of the CDR3 is TGTGCCAGCAGCGTAGCGCCTAGCGGGGAGCCCGGCCTGGGGGAGCTGTTTTTT.

The gene calls are TRBV5-1 and TRBJ1-1, with TRBD1 matching over 11 bases. This CDR3 region has 15 residues. The V gene's germline CDR1 is SGHRS and CDR2 YFSETQ. Losses at the gene ends were 3 bases for V and 6 bases for J; bases not matched to a gene: 7. The CDR3 loop reads CASSSEGQGVAEAFF. The CDR3 DNA sequence: TGCGCCAGCAGCTCGGAGGGACAGGGGGTAGCTGAAGCTTTCTTT. Looking up the rest from reference TRBV5-1 and TRBJ1-1 gives the full variable domain: KAGVTQTPRYLIKTRGQQVTLSCSPISGHRSVSWYQQTPGQGLQFLFEYFSETQRNKGNFPGRFSGRQFSNSRSEMNVSTLELGDSALYLCASSSEGQGVAEAFFGQGTRLTVV.

The chain carries TRBV12-3 or TRBV12-4 and TRBJ1-5, with 7 positions matching TRBD1. The length of the CDR3 is 13 residues. V dropped 6 bases and J dropped 5; count of bases not matched to a gene: 4. CDR3 loop: CASSTGEDQPQHF. In DNA form, the CDR3 reads TGTGCCAGCAGCACAGGGGAGGATCAGCCCCAGCATTTT.

This chain connects TRBV5-1 to TRBJ2-1, with 7 bases identical to TRBD1. The CDR3 is made up of 16 amino acids. Germline V CDR1 and CDR2: SGHRS, YFSETQ. Unmatched junction bases numbered 4, after V lost 1 base and J lost 0 bases. As DNA, the CDR3 is TGCGCCAGCAGCTTGTCACCAGGGGGCTCCTACAATGAGCAGTTCTTC. This codes for CASSLSPGGSYNEQFF.

The chain couples TRBV5-6 to TRBJ2-7, with 10 nucleotides matching TRBD2. Trimming at V came to 4 bases and at J to 4 bases, leaving 5 bases not matched to a gene. The CDR3 is 14 residues long. Germline lookup yields CDR1 SGHDT and CDR2 YYEEEE. The CDR3 region has the DNA TGTGCCAGCAGCCTTAGCGGGAGGTTGTACGAGCAGTACTTC. Residues: CASSLSGRLYEQYF.